These 9 T cell receptor beta chains originate from one sample sequenced in a study of T cell responses to AZD1222 COVID-19 vaccine. TCRdb's table, derived via immunoSEQ multiplex PCR, lists solely in-frame clones and lacks some. The sample has around 160,000 clones; approximately 90% are singletons. The sequencing here drew on peripheral blood, taken 28 days after the second AZD1222 dose. The receptors stem from an adult who received the AZD1222 COVID-19 vaccine.

The J gene is TRBJ2-7, the V gene TRBV6-5, with 9 bases aligning to TRBD2. Germline V gives CDR1 MNHEY, CDR2 SVGAGI. J was trimmed by 0 bases and V by 2 bases; bases with no gene match: 5. CDR3 length equals 16 residues. Written as DNA, the CDR3 is TGTGCCAGCAGTTACGGGGCTAGCGGGAACTCCTACGAGCAGTACTTC. Protein sequence: CASSYGASGNSYEQYF.

The chain recombines TRBV4-3 with TRBJ2-7; D unresolved. This CDR3 region has 15 residues. CDR1 and CDR2 from the germline V gene are LGHNA and YSLEER. The V end was cut by 0 bases, the J end by 0 bases, with 9 bases between. The CDR3 sequence is CASSQDRVYSYEQYF. CDR3 nucleotides: TGCGCCAGCAGCCAAGATCGAGTGTACTCCTACGAGCAGTACTTC.

This clone was seen just once. This chain connects TRBV2 to TRBJ2-5, with 9 bases lining up with TRBD1. The CDR3 sequence is 17 residues long. V lost 1 base, J lost 2 bases, and 8 bases stayed unmatched. Per germline, CDR1 SNHLY and CDR2 FYNNEI. In nucleotides, the CDR3 is TGTGCCAGCAGTGAAGTAAGGGACAGGGAAGTGCAAGAGACCCAGTACTTC. This codes for CASSEVRDREVQETQYF.

The chain recombines TRBV24-1 with TRBJ1-5; 7 nucleotides line up with TRBD1. The CDR3 loop spans 14 amino acids. Germline V gene sequence: CDR1 KGHDR, CDR2 SFDVKD. Trimming cost V 3 bases and J 11 bases; bases outside gene matches: 9. CDR3 region: CATSDTTRGISQHF. CDR3 nucleotide sequence: TGTGCCACCAGTGATACTACCAGGGGGATATCCCAGCATTTT.

The chain couples TRBV7-3 to TRBJ2-3; 9 bases align to TRBD1. The length of the CDR3 is 16 residues. The V segment lost 5 bases and the J segment 4 bases; nucleotides outside the gene matches: 10. CDR1 SGHTA and CDR2 FQGTGA come from the germline V gene. The CDR3 coding sequence is TGTGCCAGCAGCCATGGGACAGGGACGGGTTCAGATACGCAGTATTTT. Its protein product is CASSHGTGTGSDTQYF. Drawing the rest from reference TRBV7-3 and TRBJ2-3, the complete variable domain is GAGVSQTPSNKVTEKGKYVELRCDPISGHTALYWYRQSLGQGPEFLIYFQGTGAADDSGLPNDRFFAVRPEGSVSTLKIQRTERGDSAVYLCASSHGTGTGSDTQYFGPGTRLTVL.

The chain joins TRBV6-1 to TRBJ2-2, with D possibly called TRBD1 or TRBD2 (5 bases each). The germline CDR1 and CDR2 sequences are MNHNS and SASEGT. The V end was cut by 1 base, the J end by 3 bases, with 6 bases between. The CDR3 runs to 14 residues. The CDR3 DNA follows: TGTGCCAGCAGTGAAGTGGGGGACACCGGGGAGCTGTTTTTT. Amino acid sequence: CASSEVGDTGELFF.

The chain combines TRBV30 with TRBJ1-1; D is undetermined. V was cut by 4 bases and J by 1 base, with 7 bases left in between. The CDR3 extends over 12 amino acids. Germline V gives CDR1 GTSNPN, CDR2 SVGIG (reference sequence). The CDR3 region is CAWTWGNTEAFF. CDR3 sequence (DNA): TGTGCCTGGACTTGGGGGAACACTGAAGCTTTCTTT.

The chain uses TRBV10-3 and TRBJ2-2; 9 nucleotides agree with TRBD2. Germline V CDR1 and CDR2: ENHRY, SYGVKD. Germline trimming cut 6 bases from V and 3 bases from J; bases unmatched to any gene: 11. CDR3 size: 17 residues. CDR3 residues: CAIRARRGGGDTGELFF. DNA of the CDR3: TGTGCCATCAGGGCCCGGAGAGGCGGGGGGGACACCGGGGAGCTGTTTTTT.

CDR3 DNA sequence: TGTGCCAGCAGCAAGCCCGGGAACTATGGCTACACCTTC. This translates into CASSKPGNYGYTF. The chain joins TRBV12-3 or TRBV12-4 to TRBJ1-2; D call uncertain. There are 13 residues in the CDR3. The V gene lost 6 bases and the J gene lost 2 bases, with 10 bases spanning the gap.